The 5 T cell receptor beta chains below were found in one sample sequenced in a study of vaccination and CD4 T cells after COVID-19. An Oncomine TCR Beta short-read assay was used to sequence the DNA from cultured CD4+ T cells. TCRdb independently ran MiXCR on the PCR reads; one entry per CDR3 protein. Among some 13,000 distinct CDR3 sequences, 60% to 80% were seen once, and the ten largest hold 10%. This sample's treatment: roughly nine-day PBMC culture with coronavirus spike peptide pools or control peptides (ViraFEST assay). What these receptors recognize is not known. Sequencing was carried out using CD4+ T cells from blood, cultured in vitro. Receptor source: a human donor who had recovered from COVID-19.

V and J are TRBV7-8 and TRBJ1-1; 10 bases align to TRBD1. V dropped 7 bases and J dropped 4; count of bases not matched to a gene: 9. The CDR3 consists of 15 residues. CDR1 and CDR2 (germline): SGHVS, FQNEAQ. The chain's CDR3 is CASTNRDRGSTEAFF. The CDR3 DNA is TGTGCCAGCACCAACCGGGACAGGGGATCCACTGAAGCTTTCTTT.

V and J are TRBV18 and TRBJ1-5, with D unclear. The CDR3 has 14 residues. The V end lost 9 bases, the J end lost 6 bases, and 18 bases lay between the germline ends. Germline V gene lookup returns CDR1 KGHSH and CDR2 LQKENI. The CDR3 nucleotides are TGTGCCAGTGCAATTGTACGGGAGGGTCAGCCCCAGCATTTT. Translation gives CASAIVREGQPQHF.

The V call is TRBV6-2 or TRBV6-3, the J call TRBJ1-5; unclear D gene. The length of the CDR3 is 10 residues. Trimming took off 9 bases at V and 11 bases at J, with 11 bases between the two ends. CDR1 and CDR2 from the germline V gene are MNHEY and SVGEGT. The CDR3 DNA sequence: TGTGCCAGTGGAAGCGGGACCCAGCATTTT. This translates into CASGSGTQHF.

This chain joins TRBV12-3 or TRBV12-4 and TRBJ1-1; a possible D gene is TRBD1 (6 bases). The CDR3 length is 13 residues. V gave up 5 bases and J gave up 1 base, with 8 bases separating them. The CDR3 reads CASSLQGNTEAFF. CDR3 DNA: TGTGCCAGCAGTCTACAGGGGAACACTGAAGCTTTCTTT.

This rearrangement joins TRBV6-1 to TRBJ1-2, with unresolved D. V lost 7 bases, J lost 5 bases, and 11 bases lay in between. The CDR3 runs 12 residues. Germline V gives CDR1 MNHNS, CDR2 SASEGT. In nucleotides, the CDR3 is TGTGCCAGCAATGGGTTTGATTATGGCTACACCTTC. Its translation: CASNGFDYGYTF.